This T cell receptor (beta chain) was documented in a study of blood T cell repertoires in COVID-19. Turning to the study itself: From the United States, Italy and Spain came samples of acute and convalescent COVID-19. T cells, B-cell-depleted T cells, or PBMCs provided the cDNA or gDNA that served as material.

Trimming left V 0 bases short and J 5 bases short, with 11 bases between. From germline, CDR1 is SGHTA and CDR2 FQGNSA. CDR3 size: 14 residues. Here immunoSEQ multiplex PCR was the method, and the copy in TCRdb shows in-frame clones only, minus some. The sample carries some 110,000 clones, around 74% recorded once. The clonotype was recovered from a woman in her 70s with acute or convalescent COVID-19. The V gene is TRBV7-2, the J gene TRBJ2-7, with D perhaps TRBD2 (6 bases). The sequenced sample consisted of peripheral blood. CDR3 loop: CASSLAPGGDEQYF. CDR3 coding DNA: TGTGCCAGCAGCTTAGCCCCCGGAGGGGACGAGCAGTACTTC.